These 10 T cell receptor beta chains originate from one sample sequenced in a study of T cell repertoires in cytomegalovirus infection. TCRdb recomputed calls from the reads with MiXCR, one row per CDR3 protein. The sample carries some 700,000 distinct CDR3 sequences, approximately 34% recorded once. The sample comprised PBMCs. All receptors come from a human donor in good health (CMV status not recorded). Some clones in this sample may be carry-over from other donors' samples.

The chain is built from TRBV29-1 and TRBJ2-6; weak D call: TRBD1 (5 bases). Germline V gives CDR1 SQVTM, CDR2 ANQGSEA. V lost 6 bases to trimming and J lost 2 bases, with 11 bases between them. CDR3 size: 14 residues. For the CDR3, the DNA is TGCAGCGTCAGGGAAATAGCTGGGGCCAACGTCCTGACTTTC. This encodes CSVREIAGANVLTF.

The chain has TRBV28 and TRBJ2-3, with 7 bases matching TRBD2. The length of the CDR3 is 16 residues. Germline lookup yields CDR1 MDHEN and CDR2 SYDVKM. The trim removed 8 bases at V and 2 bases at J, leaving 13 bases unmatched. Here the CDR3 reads CASVMGGSPLTDTQYF. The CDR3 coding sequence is TGTGCCAGCGTTATGGGGGGGAGTCCTCTCACAGATACGCAGTATTTT. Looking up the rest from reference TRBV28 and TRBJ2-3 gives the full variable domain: DVKVTQSSRYLVKRTGEKVFLECVQDMDHENMFWYRQDPGLGLRLIYFSYDVKMKEKGDIPEGYSVSREKKERFSLILESASTNQTSMYLCASVMGGSPLTDTQYFGPGTRLTVL.

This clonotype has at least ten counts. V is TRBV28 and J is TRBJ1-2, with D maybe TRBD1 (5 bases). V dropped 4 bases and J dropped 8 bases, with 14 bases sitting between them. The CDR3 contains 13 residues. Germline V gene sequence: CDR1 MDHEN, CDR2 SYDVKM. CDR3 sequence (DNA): TGTGCCAGCAGTTCGGCAGGGCAATGGGGCTACACCTTC. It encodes CASSSAGQWGYTF.

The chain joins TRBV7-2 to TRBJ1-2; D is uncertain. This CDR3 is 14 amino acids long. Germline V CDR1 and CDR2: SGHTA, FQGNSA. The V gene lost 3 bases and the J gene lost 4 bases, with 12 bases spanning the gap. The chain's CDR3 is CASSFLGKTYGYTF. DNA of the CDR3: TGTGCCAGCAGCTTTCTTGGCAAGACCTATGGCTACACCTTC.

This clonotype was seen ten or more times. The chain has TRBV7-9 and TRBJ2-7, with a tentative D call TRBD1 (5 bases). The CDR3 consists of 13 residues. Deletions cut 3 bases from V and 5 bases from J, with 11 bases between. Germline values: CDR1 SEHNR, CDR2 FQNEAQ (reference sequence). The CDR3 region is CASSFSAGNEQYF. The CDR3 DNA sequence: TGTGCCAGCAGCTTCTCAGCAGGGAACGAGCAGTACTTC. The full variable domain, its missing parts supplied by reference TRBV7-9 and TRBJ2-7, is DTGVSQNPRHKITKRGQNVTFRCDPISEHNRLYWYRQTLGQGPEFLTYFQNEAQLEKSRLLSDRFSAERPKGSFSTLEIQRTEQGDSAMYLCASSFSAGNEQYFGPGTRLTVT.

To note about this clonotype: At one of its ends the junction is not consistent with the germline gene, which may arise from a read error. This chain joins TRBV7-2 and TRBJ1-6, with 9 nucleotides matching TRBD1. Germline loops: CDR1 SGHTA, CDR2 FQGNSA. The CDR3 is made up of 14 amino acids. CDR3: CASRLDRGGSPIHF. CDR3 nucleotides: TGTGCCAGCCGACTGGACAGGGGAGGATCACCCATCCACTTT.

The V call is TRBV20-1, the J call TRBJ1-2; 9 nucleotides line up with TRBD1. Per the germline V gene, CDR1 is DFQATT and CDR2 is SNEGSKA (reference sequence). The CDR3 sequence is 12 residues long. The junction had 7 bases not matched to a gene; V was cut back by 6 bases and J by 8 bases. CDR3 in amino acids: CSAVGQGGGYTF. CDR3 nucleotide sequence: TGCAGTGCAGTGGGACAGGGTGGCGGCTACACCTTC.

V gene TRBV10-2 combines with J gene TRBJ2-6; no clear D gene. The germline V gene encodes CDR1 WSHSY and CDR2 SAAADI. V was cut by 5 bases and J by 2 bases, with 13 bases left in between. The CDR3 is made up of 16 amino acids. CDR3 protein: CASSPQQTPGANVLTF. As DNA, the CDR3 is TGCGCCAGCAGTCCCCAACAGACCCCTGGGGCCAACGTCCTGACTTTC.

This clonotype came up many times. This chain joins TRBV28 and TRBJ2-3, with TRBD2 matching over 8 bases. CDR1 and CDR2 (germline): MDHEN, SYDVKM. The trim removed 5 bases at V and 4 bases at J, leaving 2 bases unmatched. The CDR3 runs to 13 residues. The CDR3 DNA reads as TGTGCCAGCAGTCCGCGGGGGGCAGATACGCAGTATTTT. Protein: CASSPRGADTQYF. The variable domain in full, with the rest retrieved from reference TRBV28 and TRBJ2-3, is DVKVTQSSRYLVKRTGEKVFLECVQDMDHENMFWYRQDPGLGLRLIYFSYDVKMKEKGDIPEGYSVSREKKERFSLILESASTNQTSMYLCASSPRGADTQYFGPGTRLTVL.

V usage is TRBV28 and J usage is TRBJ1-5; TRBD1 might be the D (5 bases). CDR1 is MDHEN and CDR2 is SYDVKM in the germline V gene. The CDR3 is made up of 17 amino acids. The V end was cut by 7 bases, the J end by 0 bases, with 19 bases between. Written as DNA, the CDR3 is TGTGCCAGCACCAAATTAGGGGCAGGTGATAGCAATCAGCCCCAGCATTTT. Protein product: CASTKLGAGDSNQPQHF. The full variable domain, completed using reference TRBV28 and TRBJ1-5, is DVKVTQSSRYLVKRTGEKVFLECVQDMDHENMFWYRQDPGLGLRLIYFSYDVKMKEKGDIPEGYSVSREKKERFSLILESASTNQTSMYLCASTKLGAGDSNQPQHFGDGTRLSIL.